This entry lists 3 T cell receptor beta chains sequenced from one sample in a study of blood T cells in healthy people across ages. A second about 6 to 11 cycle PCR used barcoded and J-beta primers. A single record per CDR3 protein comes from TCRdb applying MiXCR to the 5' RACE reads. The top ten hold around a sixth of the sample, which has under 1,000,000 distinct CDR3 sequences, around 50% seen once. The sequenced sample was blood. These receptors were obtained from a man at least 80 years old in good health.

The table lists this clonotype with a few counts. The chain recombines TRBV11-2 with TRBJ2-7; the D gene is possibly TRBD1 (6 bases). CDR1 is SGHAT, CDR2 FQNNGV, per germline. Trimming removed 4 bases from V and 0 bases from J, with 13 bases in between. The CDR3 has 15 residues. Written as DNA, the CDR3 is TGTGCCAGCAGCTCCGGACAGCCCGGCTCCTACGAGCAGTACTTC. This translates into CASSSGQPGSYEQYF.

A word on this clonotype: One end of the junction does not line up with germline, which may come from a read error. V usage is TRBV28 and J usage is TRBJ2-4; D gene ambiguous. CDR1 MDHEN and CDR2 SYDVKM come from the germline V gene. The CDR3 covers 12 residues. The CDR3 spells CASSPSKNIRYF. The CDR3 nucleotides read TGTGCCAGCAGTCCAAGTAAAAACATTCGGTACTTC.

The chain links TRBV15 to TRBJ2-4; D is tentatively TRBD1 or TRBD2 (6 bases each). Germline V gives CDR1 LNHNV, CDR2 YYDKDF (reference sequence). The germline V and J ends were trimmed by 4 bases and 15 bases, with 28 bases remaining between them. This CDR3 is 16 amino acids long. CDR3 bases: TGTGCCACCAGCAAGGGCTGGGGGGACAACTCCTACGAGCTGTACTTC. This codes for CATSKGWGDNSYELYF.